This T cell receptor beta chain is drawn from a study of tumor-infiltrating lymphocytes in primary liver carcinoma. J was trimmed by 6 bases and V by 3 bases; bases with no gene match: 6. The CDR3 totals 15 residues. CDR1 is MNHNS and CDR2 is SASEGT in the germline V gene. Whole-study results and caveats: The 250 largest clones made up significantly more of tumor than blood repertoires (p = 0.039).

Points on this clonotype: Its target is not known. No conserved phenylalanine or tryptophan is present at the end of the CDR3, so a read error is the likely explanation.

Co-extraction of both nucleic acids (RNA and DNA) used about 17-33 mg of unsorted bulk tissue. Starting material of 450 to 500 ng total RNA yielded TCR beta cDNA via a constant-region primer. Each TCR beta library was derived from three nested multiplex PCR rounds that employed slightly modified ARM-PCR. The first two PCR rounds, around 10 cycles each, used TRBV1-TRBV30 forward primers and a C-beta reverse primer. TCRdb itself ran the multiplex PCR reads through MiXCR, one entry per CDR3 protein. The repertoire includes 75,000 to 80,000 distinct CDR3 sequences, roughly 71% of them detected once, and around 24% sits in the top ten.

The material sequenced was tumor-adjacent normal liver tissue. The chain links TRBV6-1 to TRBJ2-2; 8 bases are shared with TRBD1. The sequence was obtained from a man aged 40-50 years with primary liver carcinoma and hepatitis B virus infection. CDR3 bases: TGTGCCAGCAGTGATGGCAGGGGGCACGCCGGGGAGCTGTTTATT. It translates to CASSDGRGHAGELFI.